Shown below are 21 T cell receptor beta chains from a single sample sequenced in a study of T cells in Graves' hyperthyroidism and ophthalmopathy. RNA transcripts yielded amplified TCR beta CDR3 regions. The study used the HTBI primer set for a first-round RT-PCR of the TCR CDR3. TCRdb fed the multiplex PCR reads into MiXCR, producing one record per CDR3 protein. The table records roughly 700,000 distinct CDR3 sequences, about a third of them present only once. Specimen: blood. Receptors were obtained from a woman aged 40 to 50 with Graves' hyperthyroidism.

This clonotype was seen ten or more times. This chain uses TRBV11-2 with TRBJ2-7, with D uncertain. The CDR3 is 14 amino acids. Trimming removed 0 bases at V and 6 bases at J, with 12 bases between. The V gene's germline CDR1 is SGHAT and CDR2 FQNNGV. This chain's CDR3 is CASSLDTHWAEQYF. The CDR3 DNA reads TGTGCCAGCAGCTTAGACACCCACTGGGCCGAGCAGTACTTC.

This clonotype was counted ten times or more. The chain uses TRBV19 and TRBJ1-1; the D gene is possibly TRBD1 (6 bases). This CDR3 has 15 amino acids. Deletions cut 8 bases from V and 1 base from J, with 17 bases between. Germline CDR1 and CDR2: LNHDA and SQIVND (reference sequence). The CDR3 nucleotides are TGTGCCAGTTGTACCGTTGACAGGCCGAACACTGAAGCTTTCTTT. This translates into CASCTVDRPNTEAFF.

This clonotype was found many times. The genes are TRBV20-1 and TRBJ1-1; no firm D call. Trimming cost V 3 bases and J 0 bases, with 2 bases left between them. CDR1 and CDR2 from the germline V gene are DFQATT and SNEGSKA (reference sequence). The length of the CDR3 is 11 residues. CDR3 protein: CSARLNTEAFF. The CDR3 nucleotides read TGCAGTGCTAGGCTGAACACTGAAGCTTTCTTT.

The V and J genes are TRBV12-3 or TRBV12-4 and TRBJ1-2; no clear D gene. V shed 2 bases and J shed 7 bases, with 14 bases lying between them. The CDR3 runs to 14 residues. The CDR3 sequence: CASSLRLGFSGYTF. The DNA for the CDR3 is TGTGCCAGCAGTTTACGGCTTGGGTTTAGTGGCTACACCTTC.

The rearrangement links TRBV7-2 to TRBJ1-2; a possible D gene is TRBD1 (6 bases). The CDR3 has 14 amino acids. The germline CDR1 and CDR2 sequences are SGHTA and FQGNSA. V dropped 4 bases and J dropped 6 bases, with 15 bases sitting between them. The CDR3 DNA reads TGTGCCAGCAGCTCCGGGACACGGCAAAATGGCTACACCTTC. Amino acid sequence: CASSSGTRQNGYTF.

The gene calls are TRBV19 and TRBJ1-2; a possible D gene is TRBD1 (6 bases). Germline V gives CDR1 LNHDA, CDR2 SQIVND (reference sequence). The CDR3 spans 16 residues. Deletions cut 5 bases from V and 1 base from J, with 17 bases between. The CDR3 DNA reads TGTGCCAGTAGTTCCAGGACAGTTAGACTTAACTATGGCTACACCTTC. Translating it yields CASSSRTVRLNYGYTF.

CDR3 residues: CSASELAGEYEQYF. The CDR3 region has the DNA TGCAGTGCTAGCGAACTAGCTGGGGAATACGAGCAGTACTTC. This chain links TRBV20-1 with TRBJ2-5, with a possible D match to TRBD2 (6 bases). The better agreement between TRBJ2-7 and the DNA end casts doubt on the J call. From germline, CDR1 is DFQATT and CDR2 SNEGSKA (reference sequence). The CDR3 loop spans 14 amino acids.

V is TRBV20-1 and J is TRBJ1-5; D not certain. This CDR3 has 16 residues. Per germline, CDR1 DFQATT and CDR2 SNEGSKA (reference sequence). V gave up 3 bases and J gave up 0 bases, with 15 bases separating them. In nucleotides, the CDR3 is TGCAGTGCTAGGGAGTCCTGGGTTAATAGCAATCAGCCCCAGCATTTT. Its translation is CSARESWVNSNQPQHF.

This clonotype was seen ten or more times. This rearrangement joins TRBV19 to TRBJ1-2, with no clear D. Trimming left V 10 bases short and J 2 bases short, with 8 bases between. CDR3 length equals 11 residues. The germline CDR1 and CDR2 sequences are LNHDA and SQIVND (reference sequence). CDR3 region: CATLDNYGYTF. CDR3 sequence (DNA): TGTGCCACTCTTGACAACTATGGCTACACCTTC.

This clonotype was seen more than once but under ten times. This sequence joins TRBV10-3 and TRBJ2-3; D is undetermined. The V end lost 2 bases, the J end lost 9 bases, and 12 bases lay between the germline ends. The CDR3 is made up of 13 amino acids. Germline V gene sequence: CDR1 ENHRY, CDR2 SYGVKD. This chain's CDR3 is CAISEGDEETQYF. CDR3 coding DNA: TGTGCCATCAGTGAGGGTGATGAGGAAACGCAGTATTTT.

In its sample, this clonotype was seen a few times. At one boundary the junction diverges from the germline segment, which might be a read error. The chain couples TRBV10-3 to TRBJ2-7, with 7 bases lining up with TRBD1. Germline V gives CDR1 ENHRY, CDR2 SYGVKD. There are 14 residues in the CDR3. CDR3 protein: CASSSGQVSYEQYF. Here the CDR3 DNA reads TGTGCCAGCAGTTCCGGACAGGTCTCCTACGAGCAGTACTTC.

This clonotype was seen a few times. Being one base from a much bigger clone, this may be a read error. The J gene is TRBJ1-4, the V gene TRBV10-3, with D possibly matching TRBD1 (5 bases). Germline lookup yields CDR1 ENHRY and CDR2 SYGVKD. Trimming took off 5 bases at V and 10 bases at J, with 20 bases between the two ends. This CDR3 comprises 15 residues. The chain's CDR3 is CAISMVRGMGGKLFF. Written as DNA, the CDR3 is TGTGCCATCAGTATGGTTCGGGGGATGGGTGGAAAACTGTTTTTT.

This clonotype was observed a handful of times. The chain couples TRBV14 to TRBJ2-2; a weak D match, TRBD2 (5 bases). V lost 4 bases and J 4 bases, leaving 10 bases between the germline ends. CDR1 is SGHDN and CDR2 is FVKESK in the germline V gene. The CDR3 extends over 14 amino acids. The CDR3 spells CASSPTRVTGELFF. The CDR3 DNA follows: TGTGCCAGCAGCCCGACGAGGGTCACCGGGGAGCTGTTTTTT.

This clonotype was seen ten or more times. This sequence joins TRBV10-3 and TRBJ1-1, with 7 bases aligning to TRBD1. Looked up from germline, CDR1 is ENHRY and CDR2 is SYGVKD. Unmatched junction bases numbered 16, after V lost 2 bases and J lost 1 base. CDR3 length: 19 residues. The CDR3 loop reads CAISEPSDRWGDPNTEAFF. Here the CDR3 DNA reads TGTGCCATCAGTGAGCCCTCGGACAGGTGGGGGGACCCGAACACTGAAGCTTTCTTT.

Concerning this clonotype: A read error may be the cause here, since a much bigger clone is one base away. The J gene is TRBJ1-4, the V gene TRBV9; maybe TRBD1 (6 bases). The CDR3 has 16 amino acids. Germline V gene sequence: CDR1 SGDLS, CDR2 YYNGEE. Here the CDR3 reads CASSSTSGGPDEKLLF. The CDR3 nucleotides are TGTGCCAGCAGCTCCACCTCCGGGGGGCCAGATGAAAAACTGCTTTTT.

This clonotype showed up many times. This chain links TRBV7-6 with TRBJ1-6; no firm D call. The V end lost 1 base, the J end lost 7 bases, and 11 bases lay between the germline ends. The CDR3 covers 15 residues. In germline, CDR1 is SGHVS, CDR2 FNYEAQ. This CDR3 reads CASSLDFSGNSPLHF. The CDR3 DNA sequence: TGTGCCAGCAGCTTAGATTTCTCGGGGAATTCACCCCTCCACTTT.

This chain joins TRBV5-1 and TRBJ1-5; 8 bases are shared with TRBD1. The V gene end was trimmed by 4 bases and the J gene end by 5 bases; junction bases not matched to a gene: 14. The CDR3 sequence is 17 residues long. Germline CDR1 SGHRS, CDR2 YFSETQ. The CDR3 bases are TGCGCCAGCAGCCAAGACTACGGACAGGGAGGTTATCAGCCCCAGCATTTT. Protein product: CASSQDYGQGGYQPQHF.

Comments on this clonotype: It may be a read error: a sequence one base away is much more abundant. V usage is TRBV10-3 and J usage is TRBJ1-4; 8 bases map to TRBD1. This CDR3 region has 18 residues. Per the germline V gene, CDR1 is ENHRY and CDR2 is SYGVKD. Trimming at V came to 4 bases and at J to 1 base, leaving 11 bases not matched to a gene. The CDR3 sequence: CAISVGQASSETNEKLFF. As DNA, the CDR3 is TGTGCCATCAGTGTGGGACAGGCCTCTTCCGAAACTAATGAAAAACTGTTTTTT.

This clonotype was found many times. The gene calls are TRBV14 and TRBJ1-2, with D tentatively TRBD1 (6 bases). With 6 bases removed from V and 4 bases from J, the gap between germline ends came to 15 bases. There are 14 residues in the CDR3. CDR1 SGHDN and CDR2 FVKESK come from the germline V gene. The DNA of the CDR3 is TGTGCCAGCAGTGGGACAAGGAGCGTCTATGGCTACACCTTC. Translating it yields CASSGTRSVYGYTF. Together with reference TRBV14 and TRBJ1-2, the CDR3 gives the full variable domain: EAGVTQFPSHSVIEKGQTVTLRCDPISGHDNLYWYRRVMGKEIKFLLHFVKESKQDESGMPNNRFLAERTGGTYSTLKVQPAELEDSGVYFCASSGTRSVYGYTFGSGTRLTVV.

The chain has TRBV5-1 and TRBJ2-7; TRBD1 aligns across 9 bases. This CDR3 has 16 amino acids. V trimming: 4 bases; J trimming: 4 bases; junction bases outside the gene matches: 12. The V gene's germline CDR1 is SGHRS and CDR2 YFSETQ. The CDR3 DNA follows: TGCGCCAGCAGCCAGGTCAACAGGGGGCCGATATACGAGCAGTACTTC. Translating gives CASSQVNRGPIYEQYF.

This clonotype was seen many times. The chain joins TRBV7-9 to TRBJ1-1; TRBD1 might be the D (5 bases). The CDR3 has 15 residues. Trimming shortened V by 0 bases and J by 7 bases, and 15 bases separated the two germline ends. CDR1 and CDR2 (germline): SEHNR, FQNEAQ (reference sequence). The DNA for the CDR3 is TGTGCCAGCAGCTTAGCCGGGGCCGGGACGATTGAAGCTTTCTTT. Amino acids: CASSLAGAGTIEAFF. Together with reference TRBV7-9 and TRBJ1-1, the CDR3 gives the full variable domain: DTGVSQNPRHKITKRGQNVTFRCDPISEHNRLYWYRQTLGQGPEFLTYFQNEAQLEKSRLLSDRFSAERPKGSFSTLEIQRTEQGDSAMYLCASSLAGAGTIEAFFGQGTRLTVV.